This T cell receptor beta chain was sequenced for a study of T-cell memory formation after mild COVID-19 (TCRdb year 2021). Broadly, across the study: TCR sequence clusters from the two donors were found to be largely donor specific. T-cell clones expanding and contracting after mild COVID-19 in two donors were tracked by longitudinal TCRalpha and TCRbeta repertoire sequencing. The cohort was made up of two young adult volunteers, one female and one male, who were previously healthy. What the research found in general, with its limitations: The detection of some responding clones in pre-infection memory suggests that pre-existing cross-reactive memory T cells joined the SARS-CoV-2 response. The study covered only a couple of mild cases, and larger cohorts including severe cases with pre-infection samples were considered necessary. Balanced CD4/CD8 phenotypes were observed for clones contracting from day 15 to 85, whereas a bias towards CD4+ was observed for a second wave of clones expanding from day 15 to 37. SARS-CoV-2 specificity was not confirmed for the second-wave clones peaking on day 37. Contracting CD4+ clones were found mainly in CM and EM memory subsets, while CD8+ clones were enriched in EMRA.

CDR3 length: 12 amino acids, cysteine to phenylalanine. The only DNA kept is the CDR3, 36 bases in frame from the first base. The V end loses 6 bases and the J end loses 3 bases, and a stretch of 8 bases separates them. The CDR1 and CDR2 encoded by the germline V gene are ENHRY and SYGVKD. Ficoll-Paque density gradient centrifugation was used to isolate PBMCs. Instrument on record: Illumina NovaSeq 6000. TCRalpha and TCRbeta cDNA libraries were constructed by 5'RACE with constant-segment primers, with sample barcodes and unique molecular identifiers being introduced. Trizol reagent was used to extract RNA from every sample. The libraries were amplified in two PCR steps, and the second step added a second sample barcode and Illumina TruSeq adapters. Sequencing of libraries was performed on an Illumina NovaSeq with 2 x 150 bp paired-end reads. The authors' analysis ran thus. Reads were demultiplexed and collapsed into UMI-guided consensus sequences with migec v1.2.7. Using mixcr v2.1.11, UMI consensuses were aligned to TRA and TRB V and J templates and then assembled into clonotypes. A clonotype was counted as expanded or contracted only if both edgeR and NoisET called the change significant, with noise models trained on biological replicates. For edgeR calls, the cutoffs were a false discovery rate-adjusted p below 0.01 and a log2 fold-change threshold of 1. As an exploratory analysis of dynamics, PCA with hierarchical clustering was applied to max-normalized trajectories of the 1000 most abundant clonotypes. Separately sequenced CD4+ and CD8+ repertoires were used to assign the CD4 or CD8 phenotype of responding clones. TCRdb reworked the public reads: Q25 trimming with fastp, MiXCR clone assembly, productive beta chains retained. When rows share a CDR3 protein, they turn into one entry using the most common DNA and genes. TCRdb, rather than the study authors, made the V and J calls. This sample comprises around 340,000 distinct CDR3 sequences, roughly an eighth of them detected only once. About 24% of the sample comes from the top ten.

This clonotype was picked up a small number of times. No antigen is known for it. Nothing much larger sits one base from this clone, and base qualities are not available. The receptor comes from a man aged 18 to 29 who had mild COVID-19 (a few samples of this study predate the infection). The sample titles of this study are shuffled in the database, so cell type and time point are left out; the donor was told from shared clones. The sample consisted of PBMCs or a T cell subset sorted from them (not recorded which). The V gene is TRBV10-3 and the J gene is TRBJ1-1; TRBD1 is a possible D gene, resting on 5 matching bases. The DNA sequence reads TGTGCCATCAGCGGGGGGGACACTGAAGCTTTCTTT. It specifies CAISGGDTEAFF.